This TCR beta chain emerged from a study of T-cell memory formation after mild COVID-19. MiXCR, applied by TCRdb to the 5' RACE reads, yields one record per CDR3 protein. Of roughly 580,000 distinct CDR3 sequences in the sample, 15% to 20% were seen once. This clonotype was seen many times. Source material: PBMCs or a T cell subset sorted from them (not recorded which). This clonotype originated in an adult woman who had mild COVID-19 (a few samples of this study predate the infection). Cell type and time point are not known.

The CDR3 sequence is CASSSGQTGTF. In nucleotides, the CDR3 is TGTGCCAGCTCATCAGGACAGACGGGTACCTTC. The chain joins TRBV18 to TRBJ1-2, with D maybe TRBD1 (6 bases). With 5 bases removed from V and 14 bases from J, the gap between germline ends came to 15 bases. Per the germline V gene, CDR1 is KGHSH and CDR2 is LQKENI. The CDR3 spans 11 residues.